The next 5 T cell receptor beta chains were all read from a single sample in a study of cytomegalovirus exposure and HLA in healthy donors. The PCR employed 60 Vbeta primers together with 13 Jbeta primers. Clones were read by immunoSEQ multiplex PCR, and TCRdb kept only the in-frame ones, dropping some. This repertoire includes over 110,000 clones. Sequencing used PBMCs. The receptors derive from a male donor in good health and CMV-seronegative.

V is TRBV2 and J is TRBJ1-2, with 8 bases lining up with TRBD1. This CDR3 contains 16 residues. The germline gives CDR1 SNHLY, CDR2 FYNNEI. The junction had 16 bases not matched to a gene; V was cut back by 6 bases and J by 7 bases. The CDR3 loop reads CASSLAGTGASRGYTF. CDR3 nucleotide sequence: TGTGCCAGCAGCCTTGCCGGGACAGGAGCATCACGTGGCTACACCTTC.

The rearrangement links TRBV28 to TRBJ1-5; a possible D gene is TRBD1 (6 bases). The CDR3 is 14 amino acids. Between the trimmed V and J ends, which lost 6 bases and 3 bases, there was a span of 12 bases. Per germline, CDR1 MDHEN and CDR2 SYDVKM. DNA for the CDR3: TGTGCCAGCAGGACCGGGACACCCAATCAGCCCCAGCATTTT. As protein: CASRTGTPNQPQHF.

The CDR3 reads CSAADRIYGYTF. The CDR3 nucleotides read TGCAGCGCTGCGGACAGGATCTATGGCTACACCTTC. The chain is built from TRBV29-1 and TRBJ1-2; 7 positions agree with TRBD1. This CDR3 comprises 12 residues. With V trimmed by 7 bases and J by 4 bases, 6 bases remained unmatched. Germline V gene data show CDR1 as SQVTM and CDR2 as ANQGSEA.

The V and J genes are TRBV29-1 and TRBJ1-1, with TRBD1 as a possible D gene (5 bases). Between the trimmed V and J ends, which lost 7 bases and 6 bases, there was a span of 12 bases. CDR3 length: 11 residues. Germline V gene data show CDR1 as SQVTM and CDR2 as ANQGSEA. The CDR3: CSAQAGAEAFF. The CDR3 DNA is TGCAGCGCCCAAGCGGGGGCTGAAGCTTTCTTT.

The chain has TRBV9 and TRBJ1-1, with D unclear. V lost 0 bases, J lost 0 bases, and 9 bases lay in between. The CDR3 runs to 15 residues. The germline V gene has CDR1 SGDLS and CDR2 YYNGEE. CDR3 protein: CASSVVLQLNTEAFF. CDR3 in DNA: TGTGCCAGCAGCGTAGTGTTGCAGTTGAACACTGAAGCTTTCTTT.